Following are 17 T cell receptor beta chains from one sample sequenced in a study of OX40 agonist ivuxolimab in advanced cancers. Only in-frame clones appear in the TCRdb table, and some are missing; sequencing was by immunoSEQ multiplex PCR. In the table there are fewer than 60,000 clones, 75% to 90% of which are singletons. Material: CD4+ or CD8+ T cells sorted from blood, obtained in a trial of the OX40 agonist ivuxolimab. Receptor source: an adult with an advanced solid tumor such as melanoma, head and neck, liver or kidney cancer.

This clone has a handful of counts. This CDR3 reads CASSEFGGRSYEQYV. In DNA, the CDR3 is TGTGCCAGCAGTGAATTTGGGGGTAGGTCCTACGAGCAGTACGTC. This chain connects TRBV2 to TRBJ2-7; D possibly uses TRBD1 or TRBD2 (5 bases each). The CDR3 is 15 amino acids. The V end was cut by 2 bases, the J end by 1 base, with 12 bases between. Germline CDR1 SNHLY, CDR2 FYNNEI.

In nucleotides, the CDR3 is TGTGCCAGCAGTGCCGACAGGCGTGGAAACACCATATATTTT. This gives the protein CASSADRRGNTIYF. The chain has TRBV27 and TRBJ1-3, with D perhaps matching TRBD1 (6 bases). Trimming took off 5 bases at V and 3 bases at J, with 11 bases between the two ends. The CDR3 consists of 14 residues. Germline CDR1 and CDR2: MNHEY and SMNVEV (reference sequence).

V usage is TRBV7-9 and J usage is TRBJ2-3; D is ambiguous. V was trimmed by 2 bases and J by 5 bases, leaving 14 bases between them. Germline assignment: CDR1 SEHNR and CDR2 FQNEAQ (reference sequence). This CDR3 region has 15 residues. The CDR3 loop reads CASSLYPTSEDTQYF. In nucleotides, the CDR3 is TGTGCCAGCAGCTTATACCCCACATCCGAAGATACGCAGTATTTT.

The rearrangement links TRBV6-5 to TRBJ1-1; D unclear. Trimming removed 0 bases at V and 11 bases at J, with 10 bases between. The V gene's germline CDR1 is MNHEY and CDR2 SVGAGI. The length of the CDR3 is 12 residues. CDR3 amino acids: CASSYSESVAFF. CDR3 in DNA: TGTGCCAGCAGTTACTCGGAATCCGTGGCTTTCTTT.

The sample holds one count of this clone. The V gene is TRBV5-1, the J gene TRBJ2-1; D is ambiguous. Trimming removed 0 bases from V and 10 bases from J, with 20 bases in between. The CDR3 totals 16 residues. Germline CDR1 and CDR2: SGHRS and YFSETQ. CDR3 region: CASSLAADTNTMEQFF. In DNA, the CDR3 is TGCGCCAGCAGCTTGGCCGCAGATACGAATACAATGGAGCAGTTCTTC.

This rearrangement joins TRBV4-3 to TRBJ1-2, with a tentative D call TRBD1 (5 bases). Germline V gives CDR1 LGHNA, CDR2 YSLEER. The V gene lost 4 bases and the J gene lost 2 bases, with 20 bases spanning the gap. The CDR3 is made up of 17 amino acids. The CDR3 DNA sequence: TGCGCCAGCAGCCGAAATGGGTTCGGGGCTCGGAACTATGGCTACACCTTC. It translates to CASSRNGFGARNYGYTF.

The rearrangement links TRBV6-1 to TRBJ2-1; 10 nucleotides agree with TRBD2. CDR3 length: 16 residues. Germline CDR1 and CDR2: MNHNS and SASEGT. J lost 6 bases, V lost 0 bases, and 5 bases had no gene match. In DNA form, the CDR3 reads TGTGCCAGCAGTGAAGCGAGGGCTAGCGGGAGCAATGAGCAGTTCTTC. This encodes CASSEARASGSNEQFF.

The chain joins TRBV7-9 to TRBJ2-7; 7 bases map to TRBD2. V lost 1 base, J lost 4 bases, and 10 bases stayed unmatched. CDR1 and CDR2 from the germline V gene are SEHNR and FQNEAQ (reference sequence). The CDR3 totals 16 residues. CDR3 in amino acids: CASSLEAREMGYEQYF. The CDR3 DNA reads as TGTGCCAGCAGCTTAGAAGCGCGGGAGATGGGGTACGAGCAGTACTTC.

The chain joins TRBV10-2 to TRBJ1-1, with D hard to call. The CDR3 totals 14 residues. Per the germline V gene, CDR1 is WSHSY and CDR2 is SAAADI. V dropped 1 base and J dropped 5 bases, with 11 bases sitting between them. The chain's CDR3 is CASSEFGDHTEAFF. The CDR3 region has the DNA TGCGCCAGCAGTGAGTTTGGGGATCATACTGAAGCTTTCTTT.

This chain connects TRBV2 to TRBJ2-1, with unresolved D. This CDR3 spans 13 amino acids. Germline-derived CDR1 and CDR2 are SNHLY and FYNNEI. The V end was cut by 4 bases, the J end by 3 bases, with 7 bases between. The CDR3 bases are TGTGCCAGCAGTGGACTCCTCTACAATGAGCAGTTCTTC. Its protein product is CASSGLLYNEQFF.

This clone occurred a few times. The rearrangement links TRBV28 to TRBJ1-2; possible D gene TRBD1, 6 bases. The germline V gene encodes CDR1 MDHEN and CDR2 SYDVKM. V was pared by 2 bases and J by 4 bases, with 8 bases between. This CDR3 spans 13 amino acids. The CDR3 region is CASSLGGPYGYTF. CDR3 DNA sequence: TGTGCCAGCAGTTTAGGGGGGCCCTATGGCTACACCTTC.

This chain joins TRBV29-1 and TRBJ2-3, with D maybe TRBD2 (7 bases). This CDR3 spans 12 amino acids. The V gene's germline CDR1 is SQVTM and CDR2 ANQGSEA. Between the trimmed V and J ends, which lost 5 bases and 8 bases, there was a span of 14 bases. In DNA, the CDR3 is TGCAGCGTTTCTAGAGGGGGGGCTACGCAGTATTTT. Its translation is CSVSRGGATQYF.

The J gene is TRBJ2-1, the V gene TRBV6-1; D call uncertain. V dropped 2 bases and J dropped 0 bases, with 8 bases sitting between them. The CDR3 sequence is 15 residues long. Germline V gene data show CDR1 as MNHNS and CDR2 as SASEGT. CDR3 nucleotides: TGTGCCAGCAGTGAAACTGCGAGCTCCTACAATGAGCAGTTCTTC. This gives the protein CASSETASSYNEQFF.

The chain is built from TRBV6-5 and TRBJ2-1; D is undetermined. V was clipped by 2 bases and J by 13 bases, with 9 bases between them. From germline, CDR1 is MNHEY and CDR2 SVGAGI. CDR3 length: 11 residues. This CDR3 reads CASSYADVQFF. The CDR3 DNA reads as TGTGCCAGCAGTTACGCGGACGTACAGTTCTTC.

The J gene is TRBJ2-5, the V gene TRBV28; the match to TRBD2 covers 9 bases. Germline CDR1 is MDHEN and CDR2 is SYDVKM. The V segment lost 0 bases and the J segment 3 bases; nucleotides outside the gene matches: 2. The CDR3 is made up of 15 amino acids. Here the CDR3 DNA reads TGTGCCAGCAGTTTATGGACTAGCGGAAAAGAGACCCAGTACTTC. Protein product: CASSLWTSGKETQYF.

V is TRBV5-1 and J is TRBJ1-2; D gene ambiguous. The CDR3 covers 15 residues. Germline CDR1 is SGHRS and CDR2 is YFSETQ. Trimming left V 3 bases short and J 0 bases short, with 12 bases between. This chain's CDR3 is CASSSPDKANYGYTF. The CDR3 DNA follows: TGCGCCAGCAGCTCGCCCGACAAAGCTAACTATGGCTACACCTTC.

The chain uses TRBV5-5 and TRBJ2-1, with 8 bases lining up with TRBD2. The CDR3 loop spans 17 amino acids. Germline trimming cut 3 bases from V and 4 bases from J; bases unmatched to any gene: 12. CDR1 and CDR2 (germline): SGHKS, YYEKEE (reference sequence). The CDR3 region has the DNA TGTGCCAGCAGCTCCTTAGCGGGACGGGCACCTTACAATGAGCAGTTCTTC. Amino acids: CASSSLAGRAPYNEQFF.